The 27 T cell receptor beta chains presented below share a single source sample, sequenced in a study of tumor and adjacent non-tumor tissue in lung cancer. The library came from three nested PCR rounds adapted from ARM-PCR protocols. TCRdb re-derived calls from the multiplex PCR reads in MiXCR, one entry per CDR3 protein. The data contain tens of thousands of distinct CDR3 sequences, roughly 72% of them singletons. RNA was extracted from bulk tissue without any cell sorting. The sequenced sample was lung tumor tissue. The origin of the receptors is a woman aged 40 to 50 with non-small cell lung cancer.

With regard to this clonotype: No conserved phenylalanine or tryptophan is present at the end of the CDR3, so a read error is the likely explanation. The J gene is TRBJ2-7, the V gene TRBV20-1, with D tentatively TRBD1 (6 bases). There are 14 residues in the CDR3. Per the germline V gene, CDR1 is DFQATT and CDR2 is SNEGSKA (reference sequence). The CDR3 region is CSASAWQGNYEQYS. CDR3 DNA sequence: TGTAGTGCTAGTGCCTGGCAGGGGAACTACGAGCAGTACTCC.

The chain employs TRBV20-1 and TRBJ2-7; D is unresolved. The CDR3 has 13 amino acids. Per the germline V gene, CDR1 is DFQATT and CDR2 is SNEGSKA (reference sequence). Written as DNA, the CDR3 is TGCAGCGTCGCCCCCGTAGCCAGGCGGGAGCAGTACTTC. As protein: CSVAPVARREQYF.

This clonotype has a handful of counts. Germline and junction disagree at one end, which may indicate a read error. The rearrangement uses TRBV6-5 and TRBJ1-3; 7 bases align to TRBD1. Germline V gives CDR1 MNHEY, CDR2 SVGAGI. This CDR3 has 18 residues. The CDR3, as DNA: TGTGTCAGCAGTTACTCGAGACGGTCAGGGGGCTCTGGAAACACCATATATTTT. Amino acid sequence: CVSSYSRRSGGSGNTIYF.

This clonotype was detected a few times. A much more abundant neighbour one base away suggests this may be a read error. The CDR3 nucleotides read TGTGCCAGCAATCGAGCGGGAGCAGGCTACGATGAGCAGTTCTTC. This sequence encodes CASNRAGAGYDEQFF. The chain joins TRBV6-2 or TRBV6-3 to TRBJ2-1; 8 bases agree with TRBD2. Germline lookup yields CDR1 MNHEY and CDR2 SVGEGT. This CDR3 has 15 residues.

Comment on this clonotype: This may come from a read error, since a much larger clone is one base off. The chain combines TRBV7-8 with TRBJ2-7; 9 nucleotides align to TRBD1. The length of the CDR3 is 14 residues. V lost 5 bases to trimming and J lost 6 bases; unmatched junction nucleotides: 8. Germline assignment: CDR1 SGHVS and CDR2 FQNEAQ. DNA of the CDR3: TGTGCCAGCAGCCGGGACAGGGAAGTCGGCGAGCAGTACTTC. Residues: CASSRDREVGEQYF.

The chain recombines TRBV11-2 with TRBJ2-1; 13 positions match TRBD2. The CDR3 length is 18 residues. Germline V lookup: CDR1 SGHAT, CDR2 FQNNGV. J gave up 9 bases and V 10 bases, and 21 bases lay outside the gene matches. The CDR3 reads CANRSGLAGDPGAIEQFF. As DNA, the CDR3 is TGTGCCAACAGATCTGGACTAGCGGGGGACCCTGGGGCCATTGAGCAGTTCTTC.

The rearrangement uses TRBV11-2 and TRBJ2-7, with a weak D call TRBD2 (5 bases). The V and J ends lost 1 base and 6 bases respectively, with 16 bases between them. CDR1 is SGHAT and CDR2 is FQNNGV in the germline V gene. CDR3 size: 15 residues. The CDR3 coding sequence is TGTGCCAGCAGCTTAGTGCAGCCGGGGTACTGCGAGCAGTACTTC. Encoded protein: CASSLVQPGYCEQYF.

A word on this clonotype: A much larger clone lies a single base off, so this may be a read error. The CDR3 does not end in the conserved phenylalanine or tryptophan, so this is likely a read error. V gene TRBV20-1 combines with J gene TRBJ2-7, with 7 bases fitting TRBD2. CDR1 is DFQATT and CDR2 is SNEGSKA in the germline V gene (reference sequence). The CDR3 has 15 amino acids. With V trimmed by 2 bases and J by 6 bases, 13 bases remained unmatched. The DNA for the CDR3 is TGCAGTGCTAGATCGGGCGGGAGTAGGTTCGGCGAGCAGTACATC. Amino acids: CSARSGGSRFGEQYI.

In the case of this clonotype: Since a much larger clone is just one base distant, this may be a read error. The genes are TRBV28 and TRBJ2-1, with TRBD1 as a possible D gene (7 bases). Germline CDR1 is MDHEN and CDR2 is SYDVKM. The CDR3 has 13 residues. The CDR3 nucleotides read TGTCCCAGCAGTTTTATGCAGGGGGGTGAGCAGTTCTTC. Protein product: CPSSFMQGGEQFF.

Remarks on this clonotype: A much larger clone differs from this one at a single base, so this may be a read error. The chain links TRBV28 to TRBJ2-1; TRBD2 might be the D (6 bases). Germline V gene sequence: CDR1 MDHEN, CDR2 SYDVKM. The CDR3 is 14 amino acids. This CDR3 reads CTSVGLPSYNEQFF. Written as DNA, the CDR3 is TGTACCAGCGTTGGACTACCCTCCTACAATGAGCAGTTCTTC.

This clonotype showed up many times. The chain recombines TRBV16 with TRBJ1-4; a weak D match, TRBD1 (6 bases). Germline V CDR1 and CDR2: KGHSY, FQNENV. The CDR3 has 17 amino acids. Trimming pared 2 bases from V and 0 bases from J, leaving 13 bases between. CDR3 amino acids: CASSQNRGPSTNEKLFF. Here the CDR3 DNA reads TGTGCCAGCAGCCAAAACCGGGGGCCCTCAACTAATGAAAAACTGTTTTTT.

This clonotype was counted between two and nine times. One end of the junction is discordant with germline, which a read error may explain. The CDR3 spells CSVKGTSIGGQLFF. The CDR3 region has the DNA TGCAGCGTTAAGGGCACCTCGATCGGCGGGCAGCTGTTTTTT. The V gene is TRBV29-1, the J gene TRBJ2-2, with D possibly TRBD2 on 5 matching bases. Germline values: CDR1 SQVTM, CDR2 ANQGSEA. The CDR3 has 14 amino acids.

This clonotype was counted once. At one boundary the junction diverges from the germline segment, which might be a read error. The gene calls are TRBV4-1 and TRBJ2-1; perhaps TRBD1 as D (7 bases). Germline V CDR1 and CDR2: MGHRA, YSYEKL. The CDR3 extends over 12 amino acids. CDR3 nucleotides: TGCGCCATCAGCCAGGGGGGCCACCCGCGGTTCTTC. This gives the protein CAISQGGHPRFF.

This chain links TRBV11-3 with TRBJ2-1, with D tentatively TRBD2 (6 bases). V was shortened by 5 bases and J by 5 bases, with 22 bases between the two germline ends. The CDR3 extends over 17 amino acids. CDR1 SGHNT and CDR2 YENEEA come from the germline V gene. The CDR3 reads CASSPQNLAWVDNEQFF. CDR3 DNA: TGTGCCAGCAGCCCGCAAAATCTAGCGTGGGTAGACAATGAGCAGTTCTTC.

The chain has TRBV11-3 and TRBJ2-2; possible D gene TRBD1, 6 bases. This CDR3 has 15 amino acids. In germline, CDR1 is SGHNT, CDR2 YENEEA. V shed 11 bases and J shed 14 bases, with 30 bases lying between them. The CDR3 DNA reads TGTGCCGGCGAAACCGGACAGCCCAACACCGGGAACCTGTTTTTT. Amino acid sequence: CAGETGQPNTGNLFF.

Regarding this clonotype: Germline and junction disagree at one end, which may indicate a read error. V is TRBV6-5 and J is TRBJ2-5; D may be TRBD1 or TRBD2 (5 bases each). The germline gives CDR1 MNHEY, CDR2 SVGAGI. The CDR3 is 14 residues long. This CDR3 is CVSSYGAPQETQYF. The CDR3 DNA follows: TGTGTCAGCAGTTACGGGGCACCCCAAGAGACCCAGTACTTC.

This clonotype was detected a few times. This clone may be a read error of a much larger clone one base away. This rearrangement joins TRBV28 to TRBJ2-1, with D possibly TRBD1 on 5 matching bases. Per germline, CDR1 MDHEN and CDR2 SYDVKM. The CDR3 covers 13 residues. The CDR3 DNA is TGTACCAGCAGGGTCGTTGGGAACAATGAGCAGTTCTTC. Amino acid sequence: CTSRVVGNNEQFF.

The V and J genes are TRBV20-1 and TRBJ2-7; D gene unclear. V dropped 4 bases and J dropped 5 bases, with 15 bases sitting between them. The CDR3 contains 13 residues. CDR1 DFQATT and CDR2 SNEGSKA come from the germline V gene (reference sequence). CDR3 protein: CSAKVPSLNEQYF. The CDR3 nucleotides are TGCAGTGCTAAAGTCCCTAGTTTAAACGAGCAGTACTTC.

In its sample, this clonotype was seen many times. The chain recombines TRBV7-9 with TRBJ1-6, with 9 bases aligning to TRBD1. Trimming took 5 bases from V and 7 from J; bases not matched to a gene: 12. There are 17 residues in the CDR3. CDR1 SEHNR and CDR2 FQNEAQ come from the germline V gene (reference sequence). This chain's CDR3 is CASSAGTGNLENSPLHF. As DNA, the CDR3 is TGTGCCAGCAGCGCCGGGACAGGGAATCTCGAAAATTCACCCCTCCACTTT. The full variable domain, in which reference TRBV7-9 and TRBJ1-6 provide the parts outside the CDR3, is DTGVSQNPRHKITKRGQNVTFRCDPISEHNRLYWYRQTLGQGPEFLTYFQNEAQLEKSRLLSDRFSAERPKGSFSTLEIQRTEQGDSAMYLCASSAGTGNLENSPLHFGNGTRLTVT.

Remarks on this clonotype: One base away lies a much larger clone, so this may be a sequencing read error. This chain joins TRBV20-1 and TRBJ1-1, with 10 bases aligning to TRBD1. CDR3 length: 13 residues. The germline V gene encodes CDR1 DFQATT and CDR2 SNEGSKA (reference sequence). CDR3 nucleotide sequence: TGCAGTTCTAGGGGGACAGGGGACACTGAAGCTTTCTTT. The encoded protein is CSSRGTGDTEAFF.

The chain links TRBV28 to TRBJ2-3; D might be TRBD1 or TRBD2, each matching 6 bases. The V gene lost 8 bases and the J gene lost 3 bases, with 15 bases spanning the gap. This CDR3 has 14 residues. Germline V gives CDR1 MDHEN, CDR2 SYDVKM. CDR3 nucleotides: TGTGCCAGCGGAGAGGGGGGAGTAACAGATACGCAGTATTTT. This sequence encodes CASGEGGVTDTQYF.

In regard to this clonotype: At one of its ends the junction is not consistent with the germline gene, which may arise from a read error. The chain joins TRBV6-1 to TRBJ1-5; D is perhaps TRBD1 (5 bases). Germline assignment: CDR1 MNHNS and CDR2 SASEGT. The length of the CDR3 is 16 residues. CDR3 DNA sequence: TGTGCCAGCAGCGGATGGGGCCTGAATAGCAATCAGTCCCACCATTTT. Translation gives CASSGWGLNSNQSHHF.

The chain links TRBV20-1 to TRBJ1-1; D is perhaps TRBD1 (5 bases). In germline, CDR1 is DFQATT, CDR2 SNEGSKA (reference sequence). Trimming cost V 0 bases and J 10 bases, with 18 bases left between them. The CDR3 is 14 amino acids. The CDR3 is CSARDKTVGAGAFF. The CDR3 DNA reads as TGCAGTGCTAGAGATAAGACAGTGGGTGCTGGAGCTTTCTTT.

This clonotype was seen a handful of times. The CDR3 ends on some other residue instead of the conserved phenylalanine or tryptophan, so this is likely a read error. This chain joins TRBV5-8 and TRBJ2-3; 10 positions agree with TRBD1. V lost 2 bases to trimming and J lost 6 bases; unmatched junction nucleotides: 6. This CDR3 contains 15 residues. Germline V gene sequence: CDR1 SGHTS, CDR2 YDEGEE. The DNA for the CDR3 is TGTGCCAGCAGCTTAACCGGGACAGGGGTCGATACGCAGTATCTT. Translation gives CASSLTGTGVDTQYL.

Comments on this clonotype: It may be a read error: a sequence one base away is much more abundant. This rearrangement joins TRBV28 to TRBJ2-7; the D is unclear. Germline V CDR1 and CDR2: MDHEN, SYDVKM. This CDR3 is built from 12 residues. Trimming took off 8 bases at V and 1 base at J, with 9 bases between the two ends. The DNA of the CDR3 is TGTGCCAGCCCGGAGTTGTCCTACGAGCAGTACTTC. Amino acids: CASPELSYEQYF.

This clonotype was detected a few times. It may be a read error: a sequence one base away is much more abundant. The rearrangement joins TRBV11-2 to TRBJ2-3; D unresolved. Germline CDR1 and CDR2: SGHAT and FQNNGV. The CDR3 runs 17 residues. The CDR3 DNA is TGTACCAGCAGCCTGAGCATGGCGCGAGGTGGCACAGATACGCAGTATTTT. Translation: CTSSLSMARGGTDTQYF.

The chain couples TRBV14 to TRBJ2-3; D might be TRBD2 (7 bases). This CDR3 region has 14 residues. The germline CDR1 and CDR2 sequences are SGHDN and FVKESK. Between the trimmed V and J ends, which lost 9 bases and 3 bases, there was a span of 16 bases. The CDR3 DNA follows: TGTGCCAGTGATGTCGGGGGGCCGACAGATACGCAGTATTTT. Translated: CASDVGGPTDTQYF.